This T cell receptor beta chain was recovered during a study of cytomegalovirus exposure and HLA in healthy donors. Overall study results and limits: Among TCR beta chains, those listed as cytomegalovirus-associated numbered over 150.

The CDR3 has 16 amino acids. The V and J ends lost 6 bases and 1 base respectively, with 14 bases between them. Germline assignment: CDR1 SGHDT and CDR2 YYEEEE. A remark on this clone: What it recognizes is unknown.

The primer mix had 60 Vbeta and 13 Jbeta primers. Sequencing used immunoSEQ multiplex PCR; TCRdb keeps in-frame clones, though not all of them. The sample holds over 150,000 clones, around 68% seen once. Those who donated were healthy bone marrow donors. This sequence joins TRBV5-6 and TRBJ1-6; tentative D call: TRBD1 (6 bases). The sequence was obtained from a woman between 40 and 55 years old in good health and CMV-seropositive. Sequenced sample: PBMCs. The CDR3 sequence is CASTPGGASYNSPLHF. CDR3 nucleotides: TGTGCCAGCACCCCCGGGGGGGCTTCCTATAATTCACCCCTCCACTTT.